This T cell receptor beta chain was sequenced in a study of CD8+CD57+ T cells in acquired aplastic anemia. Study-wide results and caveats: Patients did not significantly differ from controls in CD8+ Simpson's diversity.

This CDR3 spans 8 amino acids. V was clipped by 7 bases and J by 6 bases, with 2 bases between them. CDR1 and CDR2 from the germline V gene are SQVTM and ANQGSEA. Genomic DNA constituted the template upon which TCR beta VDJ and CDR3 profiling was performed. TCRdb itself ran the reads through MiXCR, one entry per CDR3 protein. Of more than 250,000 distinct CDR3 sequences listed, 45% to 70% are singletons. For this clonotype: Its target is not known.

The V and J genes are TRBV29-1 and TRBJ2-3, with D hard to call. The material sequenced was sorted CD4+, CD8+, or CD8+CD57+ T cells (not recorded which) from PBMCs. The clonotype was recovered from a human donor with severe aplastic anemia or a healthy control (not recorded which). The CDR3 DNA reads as TGCAGCGACGATACGCAGTATTTT. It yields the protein CSDDTQYF.